These T cell receptor beta chains were read from a single sample in a study of blood T cell repertoires in COVID-19. The table came from immunoSEQ multiplex PCR; TCRdb's copy has only in-frame clones and leaves some out. The sample holds roughly 100,000 clones, roughly 90% seen once. The sequencing input was peripheral blood. These receptors were obtained from a human donor in a cohort sampled during active COVID-19. CDR3s include the opening cysteine and the closing phenylalanine or tryptophan. D genes are given only for firm matches. Clone size appears in some rows only: once, few, many, or a class for an expanded clone.

D gene,V gene,J gene,clone size,CDR3 DNA,CDR3 protein
.,TRBV4-1,TRBJ1-1,.,TGCGCCAGCACCGAGAGCCTCATGAACACTGAAGCTTTCTTT,CASTESLMNTEAFF
TRBD1,TRBV6-5,TRBJ2-1,.,TGTGCCAGCAGAAGACAGGGGGACCGAGAGCAGTTCTTC,CASRRQGDREQFF
TRBD1,TRBV5-1,TRBJ2-7,.,TGCGCCAGCAGCGCAGAAAACAGGGGGCCAGGGAACGAGCAGTACTTC,CASSAENRGPGNEQYF
.,TRBV2,TRBJ1-2,.,TGTGCCAGCAATCAGGACAGCTTGAGGGGCTACACCTTC,CASNQDSLRGYTF
TRBD1,TRBV9,TRBJ1-6,few,TGTGCCAGCAGTATCGGGACAGGGCCCCCCCTCCACTTT,CASSIGTGPPLHF
.,TRBV19,TRBJ2-7,.,TGTGCCAGTAGTATCGAGCAGGCGTCCTACGAGCAGTACTTC,CASSIEQASYEQYF
TRBD2,TRBV2,TRBJ2-7,.,TGTGCCAGCAGTGAGGCGGGAGGCTGGTACGAGCAGTACTTC,CASSEAGGWYEQYF
.,TRBV10-2,TRBJ2-1,.,TGCGCCAGCAGTGTCCCGGACTACTACAATGAGCAGTTCTTC,CASSVPDYYNEQFF
.,TRBV7-2,TRBJ1-2,many,TGTGCCAGCAGCTTAGAGTGGAGAGTTAACTATGGCTACACCTTC,CASSLEWRVNYGYTF
.,TRBV9,TRBJ1-1,.,TGTGCCAGCAGCTTGATATTGGGGCCTTCCACTCTGAACACTGAAGCTTTCTTT,CASSLILGPSTLNTEAFF
.,TRBV6-5,TRBJ1-6,.,TGTGCCAGCACCCCAGAAGGGGGTTCACCCCTCCACTTT,CASTPEGGSPLHF
.,TRBV5-1,TRBJ1-1,.,TGCGCCAGCAGCTTGGTACCGGGAATTGAAGCTTTCTTT,CASSLVPGIEAFF
TRBD1,TRBV6-5,TRBJ1-1,.,TGTGCCAGCAGTAGCCGGGACAGGACCGCCTCCAAGGCTTTCTTT,CASSSRDRTASKAFF
.,TRBV11-3,TRBJ2-1,.,TGTGCCAGCAGCTTACGGGGCTCCTACAATGAGCAGTTCTTC,CASSLRGSYNEQFF
TRBD1,TRBV19,TRBJ2-7,.,TGTGCCAGTAATCCAGGACAGGCCTACGAGCAGTACTTC,CASNPGQAYEQYF
TRBD2,TRBV6-5,TRBJ2-1,.,TGTGCCAGCCAGCTAGCGGGGGTTGTTGAGCAGTTCTTC,CASQLAGVVEQFF
.,TRBV25-1,TRBJ2-1,.,TGTGCCAGCGGAGACCCCTCCTACAATGAGCAGTTCTTC,CASGDPSYNEQFF
.,TRBV27,TRBJ1-1,.,TGTGCCAGCAGTTTAAACTGGCCGTGGGACACCACACACACTGAAGCTTTCTTT,CASSLNWPWDTTHTEAFF
.,TRBV7-8,TRBJ1-3,.,TGTGCCAGCAGCTTGCAGACAGCGAGCTCTGGAAACACCATATATTTT,CASSLQTASSGNTIYF
.,TRBV18,TRBJ1-5,.,TGTGCCAGCTCACCCTATCGGGACACCAATCAGCCCCAGCATTTT,CASSPYRDTNQPQHF
.,TRBV5-1,TRBJ1-6,.,TGCGCCAGCAGCTCTGACAGGAATTCACCCCTCCACTTT,CASSSDRNSPLHF
.,TRBV13,TRBJ2-5,.,TGTGCCAGCAGCTTAGGGGTGCGACCGGGCCAAGAGACCCAGTACTTC,CASSLGVRPGQETQYF
.,TRBV19,TRBJ2-7,.,TGTGCCAGTAGTGCAGTCCCAGCCTACGAGCAGTACTTC,CASSAVPAYEQYF
TRBD1,TRBV6-2/TRBV6-3,TRBJ2-3,.,TGTGCCAGCAGTTATTCACGACAGGGAAGGTTGGTTACGCAGTATTTT,CASSYSRQGRLVTQYF